This T cell receptor beta chain emerged from a study of T cells in Graves' hyperthyroidism and ophthalmopathy. Study-level background: Upon initial diagnosis and before any treatment, peripheral blood was collected.

Patients aged 18 to 65 had newly diagnosed hyperthyroidism lasting under 2 months. In regard to this clonotype: Its antigen is not known.

Study-wide results and limits: The majority of expanded thyroid clonotypes above 0.001 also appeared in blood. Stable hyperthyroidism was told apart from ophthalmopathy by a model built on 13 V-J features.

The CDR3 regions of TCR beta were amplified from RNA transcripts. The HTBI primer set drove a first-round RT-PCR of the TCR CDR3. TCRdb used MiXCR to reprocess the multiplex PCR reads, holding one entry per CDR3 protein. Counted here are a few hundred thousand distinct CDR3 sequences, less than 20% occurring once; the ten biggest clones make up 25% to 35%. Sequenced input: blood. This TCR derives from a woman under 30 with Graves' hyperthyroidism that later progressed to Graves' ophthalmopathy.

For the CDR3, the DNA is TGTGCCAGCACCGAGGGGGGTGAAGCTTTCTTT. Its translation: CASTEGGEAFF. The chain has TRBV25-1 and TRBJ1-1; D is perhaps TRBD1 (6 bases). Trimming took off 7 bases at V and 7 bases at J, with 10 bases between the two ends. Looked up from germline, CDR1 is MGHDK and CDR2 is SYGVNS. The CDR3 sequence is 11 residues long.